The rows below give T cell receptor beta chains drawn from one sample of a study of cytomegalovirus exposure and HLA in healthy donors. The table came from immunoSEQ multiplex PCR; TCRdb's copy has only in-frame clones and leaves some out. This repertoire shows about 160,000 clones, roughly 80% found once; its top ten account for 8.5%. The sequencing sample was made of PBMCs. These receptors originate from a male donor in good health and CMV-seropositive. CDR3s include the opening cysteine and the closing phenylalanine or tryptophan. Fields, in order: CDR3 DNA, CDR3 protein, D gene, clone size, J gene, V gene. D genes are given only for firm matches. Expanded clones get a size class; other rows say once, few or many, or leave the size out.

DNA: TGTGCCAGCTCATCAGGGGGAGGACTAAATCAGCCCCAGCATTTT
CDR3: CASSSGGGLNQPQHF
D: TRBD1
size: -
J: TRBJ1-5
V: TRBV18

DNA: TGTGCCAGCAGTTTTGCGGGTACTGAAGCTTTCTTT
CDR3: CASSFAGTEAFF
D: -
size: -
J: TRBJ1-1
V: TRBV28

DNA: TGTGCCAGCAGCTTCAGTTCAGGGGGCTGGACTGAAGCTTTCTTT
CDR3: CASSFSSGGWTEAFF
D: TRBD1
size: -
J: TRBJ1-1
V: TRBV5-6

DNA: TGTGCCAGCAGTTCACAGGGTTTTACCAACACCGGGGAGCTGTTTTTT
CDR3: CASSSQGFTNTGELFF
D: -
size: -
J: TRBJ2-2
V: TRBV28

DNA: TGCGCCAGCAGCCCCACTAGGCTGGGGGAGCAGTACTTC
CDR3: CASSPTRLGEQYF
D: -
size: -
J: TRBJ2-7
V: TRBV5-1

DNA: TGCGCCAGCAGCCAAGATCCAGCCGGGACAGGGGGAGAGACCCAGTACTTC
CDR3: CASSQDPAGTGGETQYF
D: TRBD1
size: -
J: TRBJ2-5
V: TRBV4-1

DNA: TGTGCCTGGAGTCTTAGCGGGAGCGATGAGCAGTTCTTC
CDR3: CAWSLSGSDEQFF
D: TRBD2
size: -
J: TRBJ2-1
V: TRBV30

DNA: TGTGCCTGGAGCGATGGGACAAGAGACAATCAGCCCCAGCATTTT
CDR3: CAWSDGTRDNQPQHF
D: -
size: -
J: TRBJ1-5
V: TRBV30

DNA: TGTGCCAGCAGCGAAAGCTACCGGGACAGGGACTATGGCTACACCTTC
CDR3: CASSESYRDRDYGYTF
D: TRBD1
size: -
J: TRBJ1-2
V: TRBV27

DNA: TGTGCCAGCAGTGTGGCCGGGACAGGGAAGCAGGAGCAGTACTTC
CDR3: CASSVAGTGKQEQYF
D: TRBD1
size: -
J: TRBJ2-7
V: TRBV6-1

DNA: TGTGCCAGCAGTCCCCGGGGTAGCGGGAGAATGGGAGGGGAGCAGTACTTC
CDR3: CASSPRGSGRMGGEQYF
D: TRBD2
size: -
J: TRBJ2-7
V: TRBV27

DNA: TGCGCCAGCAGCCAAGATCGAGGTGGGACTGAAGCTTTCTTT
CDR3: CASSQDRGGTEAFF
D: -
size: -
J: TRBJ1-1
V: TRBV4-1

DNA: TGTGCCATACGCGGGACTAGCGGAAATGAGCAGTTCTTC
CDR3: CAIRGTSGNEQFF
D: TRBD2
size: few
J: TRBJ2-1
V: TRBV15

DNA: TGTGCCAGCAGTTCCCCAGCTAGCGGGAAGAGGAATGAGCAGTTCTTC
CDR3: CASSSPASGKRNEQFF
D: TRBD2
size: few
J: TRBJ2-1
V: TRBV6-5

DNA: TGTGCCAGCAGCGTAGGTGGGTGGGCGGGAGCAGATACGCAGTATTTT
CDR3: CASSVGGWAGADTQYF
D: TRBD2
size: -
J: TRBJ2-3
V: TRBV9

DNA: TGTGCCACAGGCCTTCGGTCTGGGGCCAACGTCCTGACTTTC
CDR3: CATGLRSGANVLTF
D: -
size: -
J: TRBJ2-6
V: TRBV10-3

DNA: TGTGCCAGCAGAGGACTTCGCCGATCCACAGATACGCAGTATTTT
CDR3: CASRGLRRSTDTQYF
D: -
size: -
J: TRBJ2-3
V: TRBV11-2